This record covers a single TCR beta chain. The antigen remains unidentified. This sample's time point: persistent/refractory GD, antithyroid drugs over 5 years with positive TRAb. PBMC RNA was the source of the TCR library. This sample was taken from a study of regulatory T cells in long-lasting Graves disease. In the study overall: A definition of persistent Graves' disease required over 5 years of antithyroid drugs plus positive TSH receptor antibodies.

The V and J ends lost 4 bases and 7 bases respectively, with 13 bases between them. This CDR3 has 14 amino acids. Germline V lookup: CDR1 LGHNA, CDR2 YSLEER. Arm-PCR of CDR3 regions with iRepertoire HTBI primers generated TCR beta libraries. TCRdb reprocessed the multiplex PCR reads via MiXCR and lists one record per CDR3 protein. The sample carries about 310,000 distinct CDR3 sequences, more than 20% recorded once. Study-level results: For persistent Graves' patients, TCR diversity was lower than for newly diagnosed ones. Persistent cases favored TRBV28, TRBJ1-2 and TRBJ2-5. Study of thyroid tissue was not done, with only peripheral blood studied.

The specimen was peripheral blood mononuclear cells (PBMCs), collected when the disease was refractory, from a patient treated with antithyroid drugs. The sequence was collected from a female donor with Graves disease. V usage is TRBV4-3 and J usage is TRBJ1-4, with D tentatively TRBD1 (6 bases). The DNA of the CDR3 is TGCGCCAGCAGCCGTGGGACATTAGGTGAAAAACTGTTTTTT. Translation gives CASSRGTLGEKLFF.